The 29 T cell receptor beta chains below come from one sample, sequenced in a study of blood T cell repertoires in COVID-19. Data came from immunoSEQ multiplex PCR; TCRdb stores just in-frame clones and leaves some out. The sample comprises around 97,000 clones, about 89% of which are singletons, and roughly 21% rests with the top ten. The sample taken for sequencing was peripheral blood. Receptors originate from a human donor in a cohort sampled during active COVID-19.

The J gene is TRBJ1-3, the V gene TRBV6-5, with D uncertain. Trimming took off 2 bases at V and 1 base at J, with 6 bases between the two ends. The length of the CDR3 is 14 residues. The V gene's germline CDR1 is MNHEY and CDR2 SVGAGI. CDR3: CASSYHLSGNTIYF. The CDR3 nucleotides read TGTGCCAGCAGTTACCATCTATCTGGAAACACCATATATTTT.

This chain connects TRBV27 to TRBJ1-2; D is perhaps TRBD1 (6 bases). Trimming removed 4 bases at V and 4 bases at J, with 13 bases between. The V gene's germline CDR1 is MNHEY and CDR2 SMNVEV (reference sequence). This CDR3 has 14 residues. CDR3 coding DNA: TGTGCCAGCAGTTCCCTAAGGGGGGGCTATGGCTACACCTTC. Its protein is CASSSLRGGYGYTF.

V and J are TRBV11-1 and TRBJ2-5, with a weak D call TRBD2 (5 bases). Germline V CDR1 and CDR2: SGHAT, FQDESV (reference sequence). V shed 1 base and J shed 9 bases, with 15 bases lying between them. This CDR3 is built from 14 residues. The CDR3 DNA sequence: TGTGCCAGCAGCTTAGGATCTAGCCCGTCGGCCCAGTACTTC. Protein: CASSLGSSPSAQYF.

V gene TRBV9 combines with J gene TRBJ2-1; 8 bases are shared with TRBD2. With V trimmed by 4 bases and J by 6 bases, 15 bases remained unmatched. The CDR3 is 17 residues long. Germline V lookup: CDR1 SGDLS, CDR2 YYNGEE. The CDR3 bases are TGTGCCAGCAGCACCCAATTAGCGGGAAGCGCCCCCAATGAGCAGTTCTTC. Translated, it gives CASSTQLAGSAPNEQFF.

This chain uses TRBV18 with TRBJ2-4, with 8 bases fitting TRBD1. The CDR3 loop spans 17 amino acids. CDR1 is KGHSH, CDR2 LQKENI, per germline. Trimming cost V 3 bases and J 4 bases; bases outside gene matches: 11. The CDR3 DNA follows: TGTGCCAGCTCACCTCGTAGTGGACAGGGAATAAAAAACATTCAGTACTTC. It specifies CASSPRSGQGIKNIQYF. The full variable domain, its missing parts supplied by reference TRBV18 and TRBJ2-4, is NAGVMQNPRHLVRRRGQEARLRCSPMKGHSHVYWYRQLPEEGLKFMVYLQKENIIDESGMPKERFSAEFPKEGPSILRIQQVVRGDSAAYFCASSPRSGQGIKNIQYFGAGTRLSVL.

The chain uses TRBV27 and TRBJ2-5; the D gene is possibly TRBD1 (6 bases). V was cut by 4 bases and J by 5 bases, with 14 bases left in between. CDR3 size: 14 residues. Germline-derived CDR1 and CDR2 are MNHEY and SMNVEV (reference sequence). CDR3 coding DNA: TGTGCCAGCAGTTCCGACAGAACAGGGGAGACCCAGTACTTC. Protein product: CASSSDRTGETQYF.

The chain links TRBV19 to TRBJ2-1; 8 nucleotides agree with TRBD2. From germline, CDR1 is LNHDA and CDR2 SQIVND (reference sequence). The V segment lost 3 bases and the J segment 4 bases; nucleotides outside the gene matches: 11. The length of the CDR3 is 17 residues. For the CDR3, the DNA is TGTGCCAGTAGTATTTCCGCGAGCGGGAGATCGTACAATGAGCAGTTCTTC. It codes for CASSISASGRSYNEQFF.

J is TRBJ2-4 and V is TRBV7-2; tentatively, D is TRBD2 (5 bases). This CDR3 contains 14 residues. Deletions cut 1 base from V and 2 bases from J, with 6 bases between. CDR1 and CDR2 (germline): SGHTA, FQGNSA. CDR3 sequence (DNA): TGTGCCAGCAGCTTAGGAGGGTCCAAAAACATTCAGTACTTC. It codes for CASSLGGSKNIQYF.

The chain has TRBV6-2 or TRBV6-3 and TRBJ1-6, with 9 bases identical to TRBD1. The CDR3 has 15 residues. The V segment lost 5 bases and the J segment 10 bases; nucleotides outside the gene matches: 9. The germline CDR1 and CDR2 sequences are MNHEY and SVGEGT. DNA for the CDR3: TGTGCCAGCAGTACGGGACAGGGTGGACTCTCACCCCTCCACTTT. Its translation is CASSTGQGGLSPLHF.

This chain connects TRBV7-2 to TRBJ2-3, with 10 bases lining up with TRBD2. The V and J ends lost 2 bases and 6 bases, in that order; junction bases with no gene match: 5. Germline V gene data show CDR1 as SGHTA and CDR2 as FQGNSA. The CDR3 has 15 amino acids. The CDR3 is CASSLPSGSHDTQYF. CDR3 coding DNA: TGTGCCAGCAGCTTACCTAGCGGGAGTCACGATACGCAGTATTTT.

CDR3 DNA: TGTGCCAGCAGCTTGGTGGTACAGGCGGAGTATGGCTACACCTTC. This translates into CASSLVVQAEYGYTF. The chain joins TRBV5-5 to TRBJ1-2; D may be TRBD1 (5 bases). V was trimmed by 0 bases and J by 5 bases, leaving 14 bases between them. CDR1 SGHKS and CDR2 YYEKEE come from the germline V gene (reference sequence). This CDR3 is 15 amino acids long.

The chain joins TRBV9 to TRBJ2-3; 11 nucleotides line up with TRBD2. The V gene end was trimmed by 1 base and the J gene end by 0 bases; junction bases not matched to a gene: 7. The CDR3 has 18 residues. Germline assignment: CDR1 SGDLS and CDR2 YYNGEE. CDR3 amino acids: CASSVSLAGGLSTDTQYF. The CDR3 DNA reads as TGTGCCAGCAGCGTAAGCCTAGCGGGAGGCCTCAGCACAGATACGCAGTATTTT.

The chain links TRBV4-3 to TRBJ2-5; possibly TRBD1 for D (5 bases). Germline V gene data show CDR1 as LGHNA and CDR2 as YSLEER. This CDR3 is built from 15 residues. With 0 bases removed from V and 5 bases from J, the gap between germline ends came to 13 bases. CDR3 sequence: CASSQDAGSLETQYF. The CDR3 DNA reads as TGCGCCAGCAGCCAAGATGCAGGGTCCTTGGAGACCCAGTACTTC.

The gene calls are TRBV7-8 and TRBJ1-2; D is ambiguous. Trimming removed 2 bases at V and 4 bases at J, with 11 bases between. The germline CDR1 and CDR2 sequences are SGHVS and FQNEAQ. CDR3 size: 14 residues. The CDR3 sequence is CASSLSGGPYGYTF. In DNA form, the CDR3 reads TGTGCCAGCAGCTTATCGGGCGGGCCCTATGGCTACACCTTC.

The chain links TRBV11-2 to TRBJ2-7; TRBD2 might be the D (5 bases). The germline V gene encodes CDR1 SGHAT and CDR2 FQNNGV. This CDR3 region has 13 residues. Deletions cut 0 bases from V and 7 bases from J, with 10 bases between. The CDR3 nucleotides are TGTGCCAGCAGCTTAGATCTTGAGGGTGAGCAGTACTTC. Translation gives CASSLDLEGEQYF.

This sequence joins TRBV3-1 (or the pseudogene TRBV3-2) and TRBJ1-5; TRBD1 might be the D (5 bases). Germline V CDR1 and CDR2: LGHDT, YNNKEL (reference sequence). V gave up 1 base and J gave up 11 bases, with 12 bases separating them. The CDR3 has 13 residues. CDR3 DNA sequence: TGTGCCAGCAGCCAAGTTCCCGGGGGAGCCCAGCATTTT. This gives the protein CASSQVPGGAQHF.

This clone was found once. The chain joins TRBV2 to TRBJ1-5, with a weak D call TRBD1 (5 bases). Germline V gene data show CDR1 as SNHLY and CDR2 as FYNNEI. CDR3 length equals 15 residues. Trimming took off 4 bases at V and 0 bases at J, with 10 bases between the two ends. The CDR3 loop reads CASSARGGSNQPQHF. In nucleotides, the CDR3 is TGTGCCAGCAGTGCCCGGGGGGGTAGCAATCAGCCCCAGCATTTT.

V is TRBV6-6 and J is TRBJ1-1; 7 nucleotides align to TRBD1. The length of the CDR3 is 13 residues. The V and J ends lost 10 bases and 6 bases, in that order; junction bases with no gene match: 11. Germline CDR1 MNHNY, CDR2 SVGAGI (reference sequence). This CDR3 reads CATAIGGFAEAFF. CDR3 nucleotides: TGTGCCACCGCTATAGGGGGCTTCGCTGAAGCTTTCTTT.

The rearrangement joins TRBV5-1 to TRBJ2-2, with D maybe TRBD1 (6 bases). CDR1 SGHRS and CDR2 YFSETQ come from the germline V gene. V was pared by 5 bases and J by 0 bases, with 14 bases between. This CDR3 is 16 amino acids long. The CDR3 DNA reads as TGCGCCAGCAGTTTCTTGGGGGCGCCGAACACCGGGGAGCTGTTTTTT. Translation: CASSFLGAPNTGELFF.

V is TRBV9 and J is TRBJ1-2; D is unresolved. The CDR3 has 13 amino acids. Germline CDR1 and CDR2: SGDLS and YYNGEE. Trimming shortened V by 2 bases and J by 8 bases, and 13 bases separated the two germline ends. The CDR3 DNA reads TGTGCCAGCAGCGTCTCTTCCAGTTCGGGCTACACCTTC. It codes for CASSVSSSSGYTF.

This clone was observed a single time. The chain links TRBV12-3 or TRBV12-4 to TRBJ2-1; unclear D gene. The CDR3 runs to 13 residues. The V end was cut by 3 bases, the J end by 1 base, with 4 bases between. The CDR3 region has the DNA TGTGCCAGCAGTTTGAGGTCCTACAATGAGCAGTTCTTC. Protein sequence: CASSLRSYNEQFF.

The V and J genes are TRBV7-2 and TRBJ2-3; 9 nucleotides agree with TRBD2. The germline V gene encodes CDR1 SGHTA and CDR2 FQGNSA. V trimming: 6 bases; J trimming: 4 bases; junction bases outside the gene matches: 2. This CDR3 has 13 amino acids. In DNA form, the CDR3 reads TGTGCCAGCAGTAGCGGGAGCGCAGATACGCAGTATTTT. Translating it yields CASSSGSADTQYF.

The V call is TRBV7-6, the J call TRBJ1-2; 8 bases are a match to TRBD1. V was pared by 5 bases and J by 4 bases, with 9 bases of the junction left unmatched. Looked up from germline, CDR1 is SGHVS and CDR2 is FNYEAQ. This CDR3 contains 15 residues. This CDR3 reads CASSAGGPLTYGYTF. CDR3 nucleotides: TGTGCCAGCAGCGCAGGGGGCCCGCTTACCTATGGCTACACCTTC.

The V and J genes are TRBV15 and TRBJ2-7, with TRBD1 identical over 12 bases. Unmatched junction bases numbered 5, after V lost 5 bases and J lost 6 bases. Looked up from germline, CDR1 is LNHNV and CDR2 is YYDKDF (reference sequence). The CDR3 has 14 residues. CDR3 sequence (DNA): TGTGCCACCAGCGGGGACAGGGGGCTCGGCGAGCAGTACTTC. Amino acids: CATSGDRGLGEQYF.

The V and J genes are TRBV11-2 and TRBJ2-7; the D is unclear. The CDR3 contains 12 residues. Germline values: CDR1 SGHAT, CDR2 FQNNGV. The V gene lost 2 bases and the J gene lost 8 bases, with 10 bases spanning the gap. The CDR3 reads CASSLFPYKQYF. CDR3 DNA: TGTGCCAGCAGCTTATTCCCGTACAAGCAGTACTTC.

This sequence joins TRBV28 and TRBJ2-2; 10 nucleotides line up with TRBD1. This CDR3 has 15 amino acids. Germline V lookup: CDR1 MDHEN, CDR2 SYDVKM. Trimming took 6 bases from V and 5 from J; bases not matched to a gene: 6. CDR3 in amino acids: CASSLWTGGTGELFF. The CDR3 region has the DNA TGTGCCAGCAGCCTTTGGACAGGGGGGACCGGGGAGCTGTTTTTT.

The chain joins TRBV5-8 to TRBJ1-5; TRBD1 matches 7 bases. The CDR3 has 16 residues. Per the germline V gene, CDR1 is SGHTS and CDR2 is YDEGEE. Unmatched junction bases numbered 7, after V lost 4 bases and J lost 0 bases. CDR3 residues: CASSPKDRDSNQPQHF. The CDR3 DNA reads TGTGCCAGCAGCCCTAAAGACAGGGATAGCAATCAGCCCCAGCATTTT. Looking up the rest from reference TRBV5-8 and TRBJ1-5 gives the full variable domain: EAGVTQSPTHLIKTRGQQATLRCSPISGHTSVYWYQQALGLGLQFLLWYDEGEERNRGNFPPRFSGRQFPNYSSELNVNALELEDSALYLCASSPKDRDSNQPQHFGDGTRLSIL.

This clone was detected once. V is TRBV13 and J is TRBJ1-6, with 8 nucleotides matching TRBD1. V lost 1 base and J lost 14; bases outside the gene matches: 4. Germline loops: CDR1 PRHDT, CDR2 FYEKMQ (reference sequence). The CDR3 covers 13 residues. CDR3 in DNA: TGTGCCAGCAGCTTAGTAGGGGGACAGGCCCTCCACTTT. This gives the protein CASSLVGGQALHF. Combining the CDR3 with reference TRBV13 and TRBJ1-6 gives the whole variable domain AAGVIQSPRHLIKEKRETATLKCYPIPRHDTVYWYQQGPGQDPQFLISFYEKMQSDKGSIPDRFSAQQFSDYHSELNMSSLELGDSALYFCASSLVGGQALHFGNGTRLTVT.

The rearrangement uses TRBV19 and TRBJ2-1; TRBD2 agrees at 14 bases. CDR1 and CDR2 (germline): LNHDA, SQIVND (reference sequence). The trim removed 7 bases at V and 9 bases at J, leaving 8 bases unmatched. The CDR3 is 15 amino acids. The CDR3, as DNA: TGTGCCAGTACCCGAGGGACTAGCGGGAGCGGTGAGCAGTTCTTC. Its translation is CASTRGTSGSGEQFF.